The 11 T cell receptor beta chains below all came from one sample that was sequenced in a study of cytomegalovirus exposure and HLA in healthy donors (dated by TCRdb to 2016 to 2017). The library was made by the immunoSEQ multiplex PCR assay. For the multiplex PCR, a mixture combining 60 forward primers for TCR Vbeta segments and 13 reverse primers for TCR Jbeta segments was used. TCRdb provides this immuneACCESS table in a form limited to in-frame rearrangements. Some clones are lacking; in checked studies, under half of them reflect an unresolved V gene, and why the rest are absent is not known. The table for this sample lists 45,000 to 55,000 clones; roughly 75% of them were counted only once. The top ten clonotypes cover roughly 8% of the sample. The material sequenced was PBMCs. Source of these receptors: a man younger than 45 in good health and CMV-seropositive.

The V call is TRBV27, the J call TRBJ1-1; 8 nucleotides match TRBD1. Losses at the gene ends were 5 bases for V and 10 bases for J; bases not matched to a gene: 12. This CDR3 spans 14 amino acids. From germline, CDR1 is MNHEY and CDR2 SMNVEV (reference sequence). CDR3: CASSPSPLQGGAFF. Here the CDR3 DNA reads TGTGCCAGCAGTCCTAGCCCCCTACAGGGGGGAGCTTTCTTT.

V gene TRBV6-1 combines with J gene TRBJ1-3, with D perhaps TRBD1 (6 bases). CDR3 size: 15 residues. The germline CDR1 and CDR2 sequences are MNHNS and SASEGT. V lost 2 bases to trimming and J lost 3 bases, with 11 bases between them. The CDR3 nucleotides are TGTGCCAGCAGTGAACTCCAGGGGCTTGGAAACACCATATATTTT. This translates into CASSELQGLGNTIYF.

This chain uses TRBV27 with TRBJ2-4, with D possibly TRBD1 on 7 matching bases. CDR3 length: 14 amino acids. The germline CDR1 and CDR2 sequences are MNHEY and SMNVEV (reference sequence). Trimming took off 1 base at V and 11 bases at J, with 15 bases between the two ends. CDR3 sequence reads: CASSLYGDREVQYF. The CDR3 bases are TGTGCCAGCAGTTTATATGGAGACAGGGAGGTTCAGTACTTC.

The CDR3 reads CASSPVRGIWKTQYF. In DNA form, the CDR3 reads TGTGCCAGCTCACCCGTGCGGGGAATCTGGAAGACCCAGTACTTC. The chain uses TRBV18 and TRBJ2-5; tentative D call: TRBD2 (6 bases). V lost 3 bases and J lost 6, with 17 bases in between. From germline, CDR1 is KGHSH and CDR2 LQKENI. This CDR3 is built from 15 residues.

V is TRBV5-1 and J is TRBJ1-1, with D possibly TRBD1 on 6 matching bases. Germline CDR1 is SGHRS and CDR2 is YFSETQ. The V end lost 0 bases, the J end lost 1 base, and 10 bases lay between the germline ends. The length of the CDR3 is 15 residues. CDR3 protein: CASSLEGQKNTEAFF. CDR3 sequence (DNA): TGCGCCAGCAGCTTGGAGGGACAAAAGAACACTGAAGCTTTCTTT.

This chain's CDR3 is CASRPQGSAPDTQYF. The CDR3 nucleotides read TGTGCCAGCAGGCCCCAGGGTTCAGCTCCAGATACGCAGTATTTT. The V and J genes are TRBV27 and TRBJ2-3; a possible D gene is TRBD1 (5 bases). CDR1 and CDR2 from the germline V gene are MNHEY and SMNVEV (reference sequence). Trimming took off 6 bases at V and 4 bases at J, with 17 bases between the two ends. The CDR3 spans 15 residues.

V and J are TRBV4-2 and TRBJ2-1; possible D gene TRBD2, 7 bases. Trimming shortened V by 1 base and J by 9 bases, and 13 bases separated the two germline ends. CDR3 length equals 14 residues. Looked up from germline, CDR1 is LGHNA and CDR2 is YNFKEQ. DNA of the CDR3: TGTGCCAGCAGCCAAGCGGGGGGCAGGGGTGAGCAGTTCTTC. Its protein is CASSQAGGRGEQFF.

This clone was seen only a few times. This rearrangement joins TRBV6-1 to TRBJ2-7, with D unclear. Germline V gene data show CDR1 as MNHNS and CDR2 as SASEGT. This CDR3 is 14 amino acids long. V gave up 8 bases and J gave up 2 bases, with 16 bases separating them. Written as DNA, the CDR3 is TGTGCCAGCCTATACAGCAAGGCCCCCTACGAGCAGTACTTC. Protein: CASLYSKAPYEQYF.

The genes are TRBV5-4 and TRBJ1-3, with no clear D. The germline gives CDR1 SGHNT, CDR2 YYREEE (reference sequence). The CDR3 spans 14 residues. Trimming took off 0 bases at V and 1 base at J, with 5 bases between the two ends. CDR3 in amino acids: CASSLALSGNTIYF. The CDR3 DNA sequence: TGTGCCAGCAGCTTGGCCCTGTCTGGAAACACCATATATTTT.

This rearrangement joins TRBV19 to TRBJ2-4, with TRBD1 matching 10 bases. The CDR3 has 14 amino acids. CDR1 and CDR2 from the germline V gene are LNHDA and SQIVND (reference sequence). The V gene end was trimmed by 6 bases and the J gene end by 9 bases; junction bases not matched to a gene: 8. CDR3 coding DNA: TGTGCCAGTAGCCCGGGACAGGGGCTTCCCATTCAGTACTTC. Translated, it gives CASSPGQGLPIQYF.

CDR3 protein: CASSSYTEAFF. CDR3 in DNA: TGTGCCAGCAGCTCCTACACTGAAGCTTTCTTT. The V and J genes are TRBV7-9 and TRBJ1-1; D uncertain. The germline V gene encodes CDR1 SEHNR and CDR2 FQNEAQ (reference sequence). Trimming shortened V by 4 bases and J by 3 bases, and 3 bases separated the two germline ends. The CDR3 is 11 residues long. Full variable domain (remainder filled in from reference TRBV7-9 and TRBJ1-1): DTGVSQNPRHKITKRGQNVTFRCDPISEHNRLYWYRQTLGQGPEFLTYFQNEAQLEKSRLLSDRFSAERPKGSFSTLEIQRTEQGDSAMYLCASSSYTEAFFGQGTRLTVV.